This T cell receptor beta chain was sequenced for a study of blood T cell repertoires in COVID-19. On the study more broadly: Spain, Italy and the United States supplied samples that represented acute and convalescent COVID-19. Sources were T cells, B-cell-depleted T cells, or PBMCs; the material itself was cDNA or gDNA.

Original data processing: Cell counts per sample came from amplifying reference gene primers. This table comes from immunoSEQ multiplex PCR, and its TCRdb copy is limited to in-frame clones, with some not included. The DNA was the basis for D and trimming; V, J and clone size are from that table. This table has roughly 140,000 clones, approximately 80% appearing once. CDR1 is SNHLY, CDR2 FYNNEI, per germline. Trimming removed 7 bases from V and 1 base from J; junction bases left unmatched: 4. The CDR3 consists of 14 residues. The chain has TRBV2 and TRBJ2-3; 8 bases are shared with TRBD1. Sequenced sample: peripheral blood. The TCR was taken from a human donor in a cohort sampled during active COVID-19. Here the CDR3 DNA reads TGTGCCAGCATTAGGACAGGGCGCACAGATACGCAGTATTTT. Protein sequence: CASIRTGRTDTQYF.